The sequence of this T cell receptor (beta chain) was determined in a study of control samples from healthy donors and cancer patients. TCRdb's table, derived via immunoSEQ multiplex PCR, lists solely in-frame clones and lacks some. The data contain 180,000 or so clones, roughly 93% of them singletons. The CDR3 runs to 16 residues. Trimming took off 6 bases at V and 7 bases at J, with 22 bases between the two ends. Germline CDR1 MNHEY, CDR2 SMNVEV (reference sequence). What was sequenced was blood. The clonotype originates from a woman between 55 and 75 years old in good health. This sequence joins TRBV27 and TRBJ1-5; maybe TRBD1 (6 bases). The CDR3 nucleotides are TGTGCCAGCAGAAGTTTACAGGGCAGTTCTTGGCAGCCCCAGCATTTT. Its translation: CASRSLQGSSWQPQHF.